This TCR beta chain was documented in a study of metastatic and nonmetastatic thyroid tumors. Study-wide background: Both malignant and benign thyroid patients supplied peripheral blood and tumor or nodule tissue samples, across which the repertoires of these patients were then compared.

Thyroid surgery was preceded by no treatment in any patient. Germline-derived CDR1 and CDR2 are MNHEY and SVGAGI. Between the trimmed V and J ends, which lost 0 bases and 4 bases, there was a span of 9 bases. The CDR3 runs to 14 residues. Study-wide points: Reported TCR beta diversity, measured in blood and tumor, was significantly higher for malignant thyroid tumors than for benign nodules.

This clone is judged medium-sized. Antigen: not known. Study processing details: Differences in CDR3 between clinicopathological groups were drawn on to build a classifier intended to discriminate distant-metastatic papillary thyroid cancer patients. TCRdb re-called the PCR reads through MiXCR. TCRdb, rather than the study authors, made the V and J calls. The repertoire has around 26,000 clones, more than 20% of them found once; the top ten carry roughly 4.4%. V gene TRBV6-5 combines with J gene TRBJ1-2; no clear D gene. Sequencing was done on a sample of adjacent normal tissue. The clonotype was recovered from a female donor with papillary thyroid cancer or a benign thyroid nodule (not recorded which). Some clones in this sample may be carry-over from other donors' samples. The CDR3 region has the DNA TGTGCCAGCAGTTACTCGAAAGGGAGCTATGGCTACACCTTC. Translating gives CASSYSKGSYGYTF.